This TCR beta chain was captured by sequencing in a study of cytomegalovirus exposure and HLA in healthy donors. About the study: The roughly 130 validation repertoires used the same platform as the approximately 700 first-cohort repertoires (as reported by a later analysis).

Germline V gene sequence: CDR1 SGHDT, CDR2 YYEEEE. Trimming at V came to 3 bases and at J to 0 bases, leaving 5 bases not matched to a gene. This CDR3 is built from 16 residues. The validation cohort, a group of more than 95 subjects, included the donors and was separate from the roughly 620-subject first cohort. With respect to this clone: Its target is unknown.

Study-level findings and limits: Confirmation was obtained in vitro that a few CMV-associated chains are specific for CMV antigens. That first-cohort TCR clusters tended to co-occur in the 90 to 150 validation repertoires was found in a later analysis.

TCRdb keeps only in-frame clones here, not all; method: immunoSEQ multiplex PCR. Among 130,000 or so clones, under 90% were seen once, and the ten largest hold around 3.3%. Sequencing used PBMCs. The genes are TRBV5-6 and TRBJ1-5; 8 positions match TRBD1. The sequence was collected from a man aged 30 to 39 in good health and CMV-seronegative. CDR3 bases: TGTGCCAGCAGCTCTGGACAGGGTTATAGCAATCAGCCCCAGCATTTT. Translating it yields CASSSGQGYSNQPQHF.